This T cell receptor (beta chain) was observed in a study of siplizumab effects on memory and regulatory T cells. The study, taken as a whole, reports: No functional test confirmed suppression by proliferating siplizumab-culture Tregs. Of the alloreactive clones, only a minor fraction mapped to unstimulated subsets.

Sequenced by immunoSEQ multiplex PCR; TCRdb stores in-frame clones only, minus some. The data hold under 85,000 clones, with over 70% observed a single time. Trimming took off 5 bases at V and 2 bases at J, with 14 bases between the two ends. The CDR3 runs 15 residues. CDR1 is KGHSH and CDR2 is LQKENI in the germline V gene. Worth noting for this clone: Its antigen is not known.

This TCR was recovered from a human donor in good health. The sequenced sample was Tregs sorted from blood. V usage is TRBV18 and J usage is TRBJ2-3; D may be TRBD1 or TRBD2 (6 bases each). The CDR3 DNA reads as TGTGCCAGCTCAGCCGCTAGGGGGGACACAGATACGCAGTATTTT. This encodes CASSAARGDTDTQYF.